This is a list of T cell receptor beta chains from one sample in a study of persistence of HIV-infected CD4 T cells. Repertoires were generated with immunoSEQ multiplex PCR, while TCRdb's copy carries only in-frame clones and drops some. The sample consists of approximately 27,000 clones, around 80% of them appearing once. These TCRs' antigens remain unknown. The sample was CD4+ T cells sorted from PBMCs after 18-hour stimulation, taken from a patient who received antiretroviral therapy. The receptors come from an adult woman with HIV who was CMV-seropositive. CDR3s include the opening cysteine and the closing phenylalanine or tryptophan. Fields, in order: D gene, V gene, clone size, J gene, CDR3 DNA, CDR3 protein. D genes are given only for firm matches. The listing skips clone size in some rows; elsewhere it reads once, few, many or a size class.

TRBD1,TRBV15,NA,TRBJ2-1,TGTGCCACCAAAGACTCTTGGACAGGGGTCTTCAATGAGCAGTTCTTC,CATKDSWTGVFNEQFF
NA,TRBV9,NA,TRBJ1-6,TGTGCCAGCAGCGGAGGCAGGGGTGGGAATTCACCCCTCCACTTT,CASSGGRGGNSPLHF
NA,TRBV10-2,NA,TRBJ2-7,TGCGCCAGCAGGCAGGGTAACCAACGCTACGAGCAGTACTTC,CASRQGNQRYEQYF
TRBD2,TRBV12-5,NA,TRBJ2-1,TGTGCTAGTGGTTTGGTACAGAAGCGGGGGTTATACAATGAGCAGTTCTTC,CASGLVQKRGLYNEQFF
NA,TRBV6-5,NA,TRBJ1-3,TGTGCCAGCGGCCCCGGCGGAGCCTCTGGAAACACCATATATTTT,CASGPGGASGNTIYF
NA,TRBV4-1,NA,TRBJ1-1,TGCGCCAGCAGTCCCATGGGGGGCGGGGCGAACACTGAAGCTTTCTTT,CASSPMGGGANTEAFF
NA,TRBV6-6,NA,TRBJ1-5,TGTGCCAGCAGTTACTCCCCCCAGCCCCAGCATTTT,CASSYSPQPQHF
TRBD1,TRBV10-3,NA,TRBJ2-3,TGTGCCATCAACGGACAGGGCGCAGATACGCAGTATTTT,CAINGQGADTQYF
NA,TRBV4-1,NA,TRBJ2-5,TGCGCCAGCAGCCGGGGGGAATCCTCTCCCCAAGAGACCCAGTACTTC,CASSRGESSPQETQYF
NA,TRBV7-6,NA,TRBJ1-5,TGTGCCAGCAGCTTATATGCAGGCCTCCAGGGTCAGCCCCAGCATTTT,CASSLYAGLQGQPQHF
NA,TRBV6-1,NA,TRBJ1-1,TGTGCCAGCAGTGAACTCGGACAGAACACTGAAGCTTTCTTT,CASSELGQNTEAFF
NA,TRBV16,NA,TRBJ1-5,TGTGCCAGCAGCCAAAGGTATAGCAATCAGCCCCAGCATTTT,CASSQRYSNQPQHF
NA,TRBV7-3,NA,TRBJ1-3,TGTGCCAGCAGCCCTTCAGGGGGAAACACCATATATTTT,CASSPSGGNTIYF
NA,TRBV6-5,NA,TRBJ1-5,TGTGCCAGCTTGCCCAGGGGCGACCAGCCCCAGCATTTT,CASLPRGDQPQHF
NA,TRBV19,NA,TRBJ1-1,TGTGCCAGTAGTAGGTTGGGGGACGGCAAAGGGAACACTGAAGCTTTCTTT,CASSRLGDGKGNTEAFF
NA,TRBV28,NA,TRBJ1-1,TGTGCCAGCAGTTCTCCCAGCCTGGGCACTGAAGCTTTCTTT,CASSSPSLGTEAFF
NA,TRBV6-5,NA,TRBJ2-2,TGTGCCAGCAGTTTGTTGGATGACGGGGAGCTGTTTTTT,CASSLLDDGELFF
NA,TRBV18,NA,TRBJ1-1,TGTGCCAGCTCACCGGGCGGGGGCCAAACTGAAGCTTTCTTT,CASSPGGGQTEAFF
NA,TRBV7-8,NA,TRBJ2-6,TGTGCCAAGTCGGACAGTGAGTCTGGGGCCAACGTCCTGACTTTC,CAKSDSESGANVLTF
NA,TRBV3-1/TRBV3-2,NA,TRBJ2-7,TGTGCCAGCAGCCATAAAGGAAACGAGCAGTACTTC,CASSHKGNEQYF
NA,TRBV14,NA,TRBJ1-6,TGTGCCAGCAGCCAGGGCAGGGAAAATTCACCCCTCCACTTT,CASSQGRENSPLHF
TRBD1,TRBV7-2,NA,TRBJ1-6,TGTGCCAGCAGCTTAGATGGACAGGGGGATAATTCACCCCTCCACTTT,CASSLDGQGDNSPLHF
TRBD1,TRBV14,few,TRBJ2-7,TGTGCCAGCAGCCCTCGACAGGGAAGGAGGGAGCAGTACTTC,CASSPRQGRREQYF
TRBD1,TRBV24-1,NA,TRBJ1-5,TGTGCCACCAGTGATCCCGGGACAGAGCTCAATCAGCCCCAGCATTTT,CATSDPGTELNQPQHF
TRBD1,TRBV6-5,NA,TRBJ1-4,TGTGCCAGCAGCCGGACAGGGCGGGAGGAAAAACTGTTTTTT,CASSRTGREEKLFF
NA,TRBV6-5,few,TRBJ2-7,TGTGCCAGCTTGGTTGCCAGCTCCTACGAGCAGTACTTC,CASLVASSYEQYF
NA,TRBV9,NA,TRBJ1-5,TGTGCCAGCAGCGTAGGTGGACAGTACAATCAGCCCCAGCATTTT,CASSVGGQYNQPQHF
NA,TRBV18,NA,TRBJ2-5,TGTGCCAGCTCACCCCCGGGAAGAGGATTTCAAGAGACCCAGTACTTC,CASSPPGRGFQETQYF
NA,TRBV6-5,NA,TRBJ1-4,TGTGCCAGCAGTTCTCCCTCGCCCCTGAAACTGTTTTTT,CASSSPSPLKLFF
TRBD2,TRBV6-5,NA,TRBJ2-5,TGTGCCAGCAGTCATAGCGGGGGGCGGGAGACCCAGTACTTC,CASSHSGGRETQYF
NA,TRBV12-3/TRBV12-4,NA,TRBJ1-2,TGTGCCAGCAGCCACGGGCCGCCGGGAGGCTACACCTTC,CASSHGPPGGYTF
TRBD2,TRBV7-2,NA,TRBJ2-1,TGTGCCAGCAGCGCCCGAGCGGGGGACAATGAGCAGTTCTTC,CASSARAGDNEQFF